This entry describes one T cell receptor (beta chain). This specimen comes from a study of blood T cell repertoires in COVID-19. In the original workflow: It was from reference gene primer amplification that nucleated cell counts were estimated. The protocol was immunoSEQ multiplex PCR, while the TCRdb copy is restricted to in-frame clones and leaves out a portion. D and trimming come from the DNA, and the V and J calls and clone size come from that table. The sample holds fewer than 110,000 clones, 87% seen once. The CDR3 covers 19 residues. Germline V gives CDR1 SGHRS, CDR2 YFSETQ. Trimming cost V 4 bases and J 2 bases, with 27 bases left between them.

Sequences were obtained from peripheral blood. The clonotype originates from a human donor in a cohort sampled during active COVID-19. The V gene is TRBV5-1, the J gene TRBJ2-5; D remains unclear. CDR3 DNA: TGCGCCAGCAGCCCCCGCCGCAGCCTTAGCTCGACTGTACAAGAGACCCAGTACTTC. Translated: CASSPRRSLSSTVQETQYF.